This T cell receptor (beta chain) was profiled in a study of blood T cell repertoires in COVID-19. Study background: The United States, Italy and Spain were the sources of the acute and convalescent COVID-19 samples. The cDNA or gDNA used as material had been derived from T cells, B-cell-depleted T cells, or PBMCs.

CDR3 size: 16 residues. CDR1 and CDR2 from the germline V gene are LNHDA and SQIVND (reference sequence). The V end lost 8 bases, the J end lost 5 bases, and 24 bases lay between the germline ends. In the authors' workflow: Researchers report that nucleated cell counts were estimated from reference gene primer amplification. Generated by immunoSEQ multiplex PCR, the TCRdb table keeps only in-frame clones and is missing some. For V, J and clone size, that table is used; D and trimming come from the DNA. This sample has 130,000 to 150,000 clones, with about nine tenths found just once. The TCR was taken from a human donor in a cohort sampled during active COVID-19. Sequencing was performed on peripheral blood. The J gene is TRBJ2-5, the V gene TRBV19; TRBD2 might be the D (5 bases). CDR3 DNA: TGTGCCAGTGCGGCGGGTTTGGGGAGTGGGTGGGAGACCCAGTACTTC. The encoded protein is CASAAGLGSGWETQYF.